This TCR beta chain was profiled in a study of CD8+ T cells in alopecia areata listed by TCRdb under 2018. A note on the overall study: Treated patients were enrolled in an open-label pilot trial of oral tofacitinib at 5 to 10 mg twice daily for moderate-to-severe alopecia areata. RNA came from the PAXgene miRNA kit for fixed scalp, the miRNeasy kit for PBMCs, and the RNeasy kit for mouse skin. Disease severity in treated patients was measured with the SALT score, which quantifies the percentage of affected scalp surface area. Human TCRbeta sequencing covered scalp tissue and sorted CD4+ and CD8+ peripheral blood T cells from patchy and totalis/universalis alopecia areata patients and healthy controls. Tofacitinib was administered for 6 to 18 months, and 6 months of follow-up off drug were then conducted to assess delayed response and recurrence. TCRbeta CDR3 regions were amplified by immunoSEQ multiplex PCR using 35 Vbeta forward and 13 Jbeta reverse primers. Scalp clonality was compared among normal scalp (n=4), patchy alopecia areata scalp (n=8), and alopecia totalis/universalis scalp (n=8). High-throughput TCRbeta sequencing was used to examine T cell clonal expansion in alopecia areata in both the C3H/HeJ mouse model and human patients. Tofacitinib-treated patients had biopsies at baseline and at 4 and 24 weeks of treatment, with a later scalp biopsy in several patients. Study-level results and caveats: Compared with mice, TCR sequences shared between patients were less clear, possibly partly because of HLA diversity across the patient population. Because the treated cohort was small and had only one nonresponder, larger studies are needed to examine links between baseline CD8+ expansion and response. Compared with normal scalp, lesional scalp had higher clonality and more expanded CD8+ clones, particularly in alopecia totalis/universalis, a pattern that suggests antigenic drive. Many expanded lesional clones persisted in scalp and blood during tofacitinib treatment, which may partly explain relapse after stopping treatment. Unlike mouse skin, where gammadelta T cells dominate, normal human skin contains resident alphabeta T cells that get sequenced too, which complicates analysis of the scalp TCR repertoire. With tofacitinib, both scalp clonality and the number of expanded CD8+ clones among the top 100 scalp clones went down significantly.

Library method: the immunoSEQ multiplex PCR assay. To provide template for TCR sequencing, every sample had RNA extracted and reverse transcribed into cDNA. First-strand cDNA was synthesized using SuperScript III with a 2:1 mix of oligo-dT and random hexamers. A synthetic immune receptor repertoire was used to gauge amplification bias, and whatever bias remained was removed computationally. The authors' analysis ran thus. After raw reads were preprocessed to remove errors, the CDR3 was defined following IMGT conventions as running from the conserved cysteine to phenylalanine. Clonality was computed by normalizing Shannon entropy by log2 of the number of productive unique TCRs and subtracting the result from 1. Whether each scalp clone was CD4 or CD8 was inferred by checking scalp TCRbeta sequences against the CD4 and CD8 repertoires from sorted blood. TCRdb provides this immuneACCESS table in a form limited to in-frame rearrangements. Some clones are lacking; in checked studies, under half of them reflect an unresolved V gene, and why the rest are absent is not known. V, J and clone size derive from that table, while D and trimming were established from the DNA sequence. Here the sample has under 150,000 clones; over 60% occur a single time. The ten most abundant clones make up roughly 5% of the sample.

As concerns this clone: Its antigen has not been determined. Base qualities are not recorded, but no much larger clone differs from it by a single base.

The sample's time point, from its label and the paper: four to five weeks on oral tofacitinib. The treatment or condition label corresponds to: oral pan-JAK inhibitor, 5-10 mg twice daily. Lesional scalp punch biopsies and peripheral blood were obtained from alopecia areata patients. PBMCs were isolated by density centrifugation and stained for CD3, CD4 and CD8, after which CD4+ and CD8+ T cells were sorted on a FACSAria. The receptor's source is a human donor with alopecia areata. The material sequenced was CD4+ T cells sorted from blood, taken at week 4, from a patient treated with tofacitinib.

The CDR3 sequence is CASSVAAGGDIGELFF. The DNA is as follows: TGTGCCAGCAGCGTAGCAGCGGGAGGGGACATCGGGGAGCTGTTTTTT. The chain joins TRBV9 to TRBJ2-2; 10 bases in the junction line up with TRBD2. CDR1 is given as SGDLS and CDR2 as YYNGEE, both from the germline V gene. V has 0 bases trimmed and J has 7 bases trimmed; junction bases matching no gene number 6. The CDR3 starts with the cysteine, ends with the phenylalanine, and has 16 residues. Left in the record is the CDR3 DNA by itself, 48 bases read in frame from the first base.